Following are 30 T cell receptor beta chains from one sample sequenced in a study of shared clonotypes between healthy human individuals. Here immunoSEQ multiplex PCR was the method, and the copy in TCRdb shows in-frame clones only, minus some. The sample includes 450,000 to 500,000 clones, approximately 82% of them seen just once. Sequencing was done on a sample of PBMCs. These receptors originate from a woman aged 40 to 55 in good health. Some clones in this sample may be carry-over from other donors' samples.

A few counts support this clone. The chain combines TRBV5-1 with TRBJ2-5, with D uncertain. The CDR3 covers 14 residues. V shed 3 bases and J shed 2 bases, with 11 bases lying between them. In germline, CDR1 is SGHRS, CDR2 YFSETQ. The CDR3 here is CASSSDGIQETQYF. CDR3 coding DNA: TGCGCCAGCAGCTCTGACGGTATACAAGAGACCCAGTACTTC.

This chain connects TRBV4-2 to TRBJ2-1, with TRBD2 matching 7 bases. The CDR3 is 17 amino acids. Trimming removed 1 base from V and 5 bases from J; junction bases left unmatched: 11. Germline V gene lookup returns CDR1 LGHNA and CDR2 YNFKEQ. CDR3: CASSQGGVLAAHNEQFF. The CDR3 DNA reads TGTGCCAGCAGCCAAGGTGGGGTTCTAGCGGCCCACAATGAGCAGTTCTTC.

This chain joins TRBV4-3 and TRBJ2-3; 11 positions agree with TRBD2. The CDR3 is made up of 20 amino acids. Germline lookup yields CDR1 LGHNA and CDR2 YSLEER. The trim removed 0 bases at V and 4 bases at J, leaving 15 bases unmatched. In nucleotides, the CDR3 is TGCGCCAGCAGCCAAGATCTCCCCAGGGTACTAGCGGGAGCGCCAGATACGCAGTATTTT. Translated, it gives CASSQDLPRVLAGAPDTQYF.

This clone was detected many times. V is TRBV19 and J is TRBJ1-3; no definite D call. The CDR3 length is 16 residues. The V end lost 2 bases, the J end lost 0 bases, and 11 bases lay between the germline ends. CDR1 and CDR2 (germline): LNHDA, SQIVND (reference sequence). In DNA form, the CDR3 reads TGTGCCAGTAGTATATCCGGCAAAGCCTCTGGAAACACCATATATTTT. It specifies CASSISGKASGNTIYF.

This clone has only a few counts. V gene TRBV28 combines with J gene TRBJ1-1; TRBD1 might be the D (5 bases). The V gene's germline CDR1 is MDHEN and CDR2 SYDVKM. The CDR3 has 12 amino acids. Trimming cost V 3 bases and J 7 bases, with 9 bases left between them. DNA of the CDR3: TGTGCCAGCAGTTTTCGTGACAGTGAAGCTTTCTTT. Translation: CASSFRDSEAFF.

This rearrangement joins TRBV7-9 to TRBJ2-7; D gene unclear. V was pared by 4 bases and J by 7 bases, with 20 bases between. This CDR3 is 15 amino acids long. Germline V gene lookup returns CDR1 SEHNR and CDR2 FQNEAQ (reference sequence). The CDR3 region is CASSYLRALAPEQYF. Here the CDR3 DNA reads TGTGCCAGCAGCTATCTAAGGGCCTTAGCCCCTGAGCAGTACTTC.

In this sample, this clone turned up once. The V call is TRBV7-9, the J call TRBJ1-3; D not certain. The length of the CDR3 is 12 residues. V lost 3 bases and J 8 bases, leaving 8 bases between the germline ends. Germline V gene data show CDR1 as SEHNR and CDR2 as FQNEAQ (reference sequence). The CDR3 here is CASSFAGDTIYF. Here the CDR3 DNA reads TGTGCCAGCAGCTTCGCGGGAGACACCATATATTTT.

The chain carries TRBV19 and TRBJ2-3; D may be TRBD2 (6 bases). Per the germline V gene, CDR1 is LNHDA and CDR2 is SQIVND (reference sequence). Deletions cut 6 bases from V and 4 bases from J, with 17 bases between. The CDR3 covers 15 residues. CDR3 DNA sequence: TGTGCCAGTAGCGCCCTAGGGAGGCGGGCAGATACGCAGTATTTT. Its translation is CASSALGRRADTQYF. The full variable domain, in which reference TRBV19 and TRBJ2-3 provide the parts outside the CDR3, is DGGITQSPKYLFRKEGQNVTLSCEQNLNHDAMYWYRQDPGQGLRLIYYSQIVNDFQKGDIAEGYSVSREKKESFPLTVTSAQKNPTAFYLCASSALGRRADTQYFGPGTRLTVL.

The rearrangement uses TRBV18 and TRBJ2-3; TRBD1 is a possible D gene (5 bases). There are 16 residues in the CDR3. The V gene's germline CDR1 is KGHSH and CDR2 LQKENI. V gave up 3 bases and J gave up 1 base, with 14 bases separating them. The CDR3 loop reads CASSPGNAQGTDTQYF. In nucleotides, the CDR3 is TGTGCCAGCTCACCTGGGAACGCACAGGGCACAGATACGCAGTATTTT. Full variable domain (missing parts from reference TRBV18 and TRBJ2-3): NAGVMQNPRHLVRRRGQEARLRCSPMKGHSHVYWYRQLPEEGLKFMVYLQKENIIDESGMPKERFSAEFPKEGPSILRIQQVVRGDSAAYFCASSPGNAQGTDTQYFGPGTRLTVL.

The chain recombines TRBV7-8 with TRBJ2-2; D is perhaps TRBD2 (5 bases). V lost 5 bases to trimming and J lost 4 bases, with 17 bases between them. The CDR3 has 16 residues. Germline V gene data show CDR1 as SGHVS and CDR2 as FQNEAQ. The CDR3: CASSHRSGKITGELFF. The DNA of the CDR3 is TGTGCCAGCAGCCATAGATCGGGGAAAATCACCGGGGAGCTGTTTTTT.

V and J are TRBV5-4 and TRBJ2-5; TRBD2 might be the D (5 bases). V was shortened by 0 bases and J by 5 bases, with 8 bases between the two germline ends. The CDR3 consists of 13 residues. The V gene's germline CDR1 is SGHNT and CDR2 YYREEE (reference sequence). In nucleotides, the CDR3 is TGTGCCAGCAGCTTGGATAGGACTGAGACCCAGTACTTC. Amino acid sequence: CASSLDRTETQYF.

In DNA, the CDR3 is TGTGCCAGCAGTGCCGGGACTAGCCGCTACAATGAGCAGTTCTTC. Encoded protein: CASSAGTSRYNEQFF. The gene calls are TRBV2 and TRBJ2-1, with 9 nucleotides matching TRBD2. The J segment lost 3 bases and the V segment lost 4 bases, leaving 4 bases of the junction unmatched. Germline CDR1 and CDR2: SNHLY and FYNNEI. The CDR3 has 15 residues.

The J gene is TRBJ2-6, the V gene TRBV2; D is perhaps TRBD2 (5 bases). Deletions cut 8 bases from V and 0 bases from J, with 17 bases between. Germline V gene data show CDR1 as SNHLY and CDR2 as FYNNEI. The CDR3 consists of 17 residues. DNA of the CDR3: TGTGCCAGCTGGAGGACGGAGAGCATCTCTGGGGCCAACGTCCTGACTTTC. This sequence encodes CASWRTESISGANVLTF.

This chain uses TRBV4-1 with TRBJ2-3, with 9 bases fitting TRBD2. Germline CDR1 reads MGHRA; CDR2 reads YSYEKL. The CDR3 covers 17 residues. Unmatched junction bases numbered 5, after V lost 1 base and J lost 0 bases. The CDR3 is CASSQAALAGSTDTQYF. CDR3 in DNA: TGCGCCAGCAGCCAAGCGGCACTAGCGGGCAGCACAGATACGCAGTATTTT.

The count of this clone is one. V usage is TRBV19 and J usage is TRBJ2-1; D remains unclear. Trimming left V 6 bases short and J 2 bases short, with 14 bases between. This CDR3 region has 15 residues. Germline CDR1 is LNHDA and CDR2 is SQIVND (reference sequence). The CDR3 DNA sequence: TGTGCCAGTAGGGCTGCTCCGACCACCTACAATGAGCAGTTCTTC. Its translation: CASRAAPTTYNEQFF.

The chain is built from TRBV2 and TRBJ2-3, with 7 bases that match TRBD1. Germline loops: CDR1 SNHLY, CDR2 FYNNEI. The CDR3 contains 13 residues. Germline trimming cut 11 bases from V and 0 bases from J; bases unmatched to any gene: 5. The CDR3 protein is CAGTGQSTDTQYF. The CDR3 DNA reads TGTGCCGGAACGGGACAGAGCACAGATACGCAGTATTTT. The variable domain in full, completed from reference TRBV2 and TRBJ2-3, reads EPEVTQTPSHQVTQMGQEVILRCVPISNHLYFYWYRQILGQKVEFLVSFYNNEISEKSEIFDDQFSVERPDGSNFTLKIRSTKLEDSAMYFCAGTGQSTDTQYFGPGTRLTVL.

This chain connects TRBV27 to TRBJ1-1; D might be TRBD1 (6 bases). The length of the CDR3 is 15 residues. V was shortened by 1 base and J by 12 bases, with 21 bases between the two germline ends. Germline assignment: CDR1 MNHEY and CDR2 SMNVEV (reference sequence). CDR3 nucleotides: TGTGCCAGCAGTTTATATCAGGACAGCCAGGGGTCGTCTTTCTTT. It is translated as CASSLYQDSQGSSFF.

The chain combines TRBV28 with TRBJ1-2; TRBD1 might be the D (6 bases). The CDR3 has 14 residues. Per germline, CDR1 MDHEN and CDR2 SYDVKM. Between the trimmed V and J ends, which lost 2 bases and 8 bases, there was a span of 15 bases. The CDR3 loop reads CASSLAGTRIGYTF. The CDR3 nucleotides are TGTGCCAGCAGTTTAGCCGGGACAAGGATCGGCTACACCTTC.

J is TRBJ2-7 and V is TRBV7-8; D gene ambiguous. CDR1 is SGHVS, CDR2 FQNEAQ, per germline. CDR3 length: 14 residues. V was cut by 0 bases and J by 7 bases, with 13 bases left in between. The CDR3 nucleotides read TGTGCCAGCAGCTTAGCTACGGTAGTTAGGGAGCAGTACTTC. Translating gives CASSLATVVREQYF.

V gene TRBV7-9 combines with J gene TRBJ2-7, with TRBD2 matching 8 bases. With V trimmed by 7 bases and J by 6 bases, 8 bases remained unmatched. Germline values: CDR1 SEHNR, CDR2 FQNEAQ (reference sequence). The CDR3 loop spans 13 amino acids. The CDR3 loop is CASTPGGAGEQYF. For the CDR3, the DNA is TGTGCCAGCACCCCCGGGGGGGCAGGCGAGCAGTACTTC.

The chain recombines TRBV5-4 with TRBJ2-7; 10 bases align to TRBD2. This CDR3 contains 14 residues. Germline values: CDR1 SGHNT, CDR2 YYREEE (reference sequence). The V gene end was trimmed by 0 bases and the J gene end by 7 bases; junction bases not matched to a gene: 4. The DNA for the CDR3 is TGTGCCAGCAGCTTGGCCCGGACTAGCGGTGAGCAGTACTTC. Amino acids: CASSLARTSGEQYF.

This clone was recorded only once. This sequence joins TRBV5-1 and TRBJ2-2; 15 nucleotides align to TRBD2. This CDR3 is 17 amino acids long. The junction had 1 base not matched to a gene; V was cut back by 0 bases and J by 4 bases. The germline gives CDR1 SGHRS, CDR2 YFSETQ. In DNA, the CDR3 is TGCGCCAGCAGCTTGGTGGGACTAGCGGGAGGCACCGGGGAGCTGTTTTTT. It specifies CASSLVGLAGGTGELFF.

CDR3 sequence: CASSIPGADTQYF. The DNA for the CDR3 is TGTGCCAGTAGTATCCCGGGGGCAGATACGCAGTATTTT. The chain couples TRBV19 to TRBJ2-3; tentatively, D is TRBD2 (6 bases). V lost 3 bases, J lost 4 bases, and 8 bases lay in between. CDR1 and CDR2 from the germline V gene are LNHDA and SQIVND (reference sequence). CDR3 length: 13 amino acids.

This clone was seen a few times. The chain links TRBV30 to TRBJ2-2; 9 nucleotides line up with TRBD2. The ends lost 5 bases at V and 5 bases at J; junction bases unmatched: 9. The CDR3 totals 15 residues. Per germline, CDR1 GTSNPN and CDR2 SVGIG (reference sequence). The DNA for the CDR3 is TGTGCCTGGGCGGGGGGGCTAGCGGGAACCGGGGAGCTGTTTTTT. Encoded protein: CAWAGGLAGTGELFF.

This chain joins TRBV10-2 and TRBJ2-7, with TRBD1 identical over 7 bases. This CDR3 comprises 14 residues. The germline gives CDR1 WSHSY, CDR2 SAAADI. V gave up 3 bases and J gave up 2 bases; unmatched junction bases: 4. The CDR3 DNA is TGCGCCAGCAGTGAAACAGGGGTGGCCTACGAGCAGTACTTC. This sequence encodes CASSETGVAYEQYF.

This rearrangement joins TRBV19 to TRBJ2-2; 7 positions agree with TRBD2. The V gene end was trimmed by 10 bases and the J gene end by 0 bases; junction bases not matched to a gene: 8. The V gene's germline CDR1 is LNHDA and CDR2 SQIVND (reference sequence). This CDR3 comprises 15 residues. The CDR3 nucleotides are TGTGCCACCTTGCGGGGGACGGCGAACACCGGGGAGCTGTTTTTT. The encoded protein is CATLRGTANTGELFF.

The CDR3 bases are TGTGCCAGCAGCTCCCAGGTTGGCAGGGGGTTTGATGGCTACACCTTC. Its protein product is CASSSQVGRGFDGYTF. This chain joins TRBV5-8 and TRBJ1-2, with TRBD1 matching over 7 bases. The CDR3 length is 16 residues. Germline V gives CDR1 SGHTS, CDR2 YDEGEE. V gave up 3 bases and J gave up 6 bases; unmatched junction bases: 14.

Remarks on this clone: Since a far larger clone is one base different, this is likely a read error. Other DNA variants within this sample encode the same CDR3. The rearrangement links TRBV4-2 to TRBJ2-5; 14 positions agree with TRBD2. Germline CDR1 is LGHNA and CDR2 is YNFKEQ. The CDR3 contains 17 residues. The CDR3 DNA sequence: TGTGCTAGCAGCCCGCGACTAGCGGGAGGGATGGAAGAGACCCAGTACTTC. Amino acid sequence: CASSPRLAGGMEETQYF.

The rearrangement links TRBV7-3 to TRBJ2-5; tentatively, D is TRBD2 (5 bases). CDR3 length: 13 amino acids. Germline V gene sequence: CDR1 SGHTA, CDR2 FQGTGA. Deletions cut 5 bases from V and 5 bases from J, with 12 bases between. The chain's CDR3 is CASSPGLGETQYF. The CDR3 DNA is TGTGCCAGCAGCCCTGGACTGGGGGAGACCCAGTACTTC.

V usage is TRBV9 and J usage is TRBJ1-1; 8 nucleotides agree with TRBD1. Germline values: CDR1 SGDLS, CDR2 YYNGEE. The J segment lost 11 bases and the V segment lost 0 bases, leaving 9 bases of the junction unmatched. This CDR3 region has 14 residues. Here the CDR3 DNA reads TGTGCCAGCAGCGTAGATCGTACAGGGGGTATGGCTTTCTTT. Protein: CASSVDRTGGMAFF. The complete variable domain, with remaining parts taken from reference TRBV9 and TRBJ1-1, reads DSGVTQTPKHLITATGQRVTLRCSPRSGDLSVYWYQQSLDQGLQFLIQYYNGEERAKGNILERFSAQQFPDLHSELNLSSLELGDSALYFCASSVDRTGGMAFFGQGTRLTVV.